The 22 T cell receptor beta chains below come from one sample, sequenced in a study of T-cell reconstitution after alpha-beta-depleted transplantation in children. Preparation of the TCRbeta library involved a method that used unique molecular identifiers. TCRdb reanalysed the PCR reads using MiXCR and keeps one entry per CDR3 protein. Of fewer than 150,000 distinct CDR3 sequences listed, about a tenth are singletons. The material sequenced was PBMCs, mostly from graft donor cells, taken 180 days after TCRalphabeta/CD19-depleted stem cell transplant. The receptors were gathered from a girl under three years old who had a stem cell transplant for combined immunodeficiency, so the T cells may come from the graft donor.

This clonotype turned up a few times. This sequence joins TRBV20-1 and TRBJ2-3, with D perhaps matching TRBD2 (6 bases). The germline V gene has CDR1 DFQATT and CDR2 SNEGSKA (reference sequence). CDR3 length: 14 amino acids. V was cut by 3 bases and J by 0 bases, with 10 bases left in between. The CDR3 here is CSARAGGSTDTQYF. DNA of the CDR3: TGCAGTGCTAGGGCTGGGGGGAGCACAGATACGCAGTATTTT.

The sample holds a few counts of this clonotype. The chain uses TRBV7-9 and TRBJ1-4; D possibly corresponds to TRBD1 (5 bases). V was clipped by 2 bases and J by 7 bases, with 11 bases between them. CDR3 length: 14 amino acids. The V gene's germline CDR1 is SEHNR and CDR2 FQNEAQ (reference sequence). CDR3 in amino acids: CASSLRQGSEKLFF. The CDR3 bases are TGTGCCAGCAGCTTACGTCAGGGTAGTGAAAAACTGTTTTTT.

This clonotype was counted between two and nine times. The gene calls are TRBV15 and TRBJ2-1, with D unresolved. The germline V gene encodes CDR1 LNHNV and CDR2 YYDKDF (reference sequence). This CDR3 has 13 amino acids. The V gene lost 5 bases and the J gene lost 6 bases, with 11 bases spanning the gap. In DNA form, the CDR3 reads TGTGCCACCAGCCGCCACGGGTCCAATGAGCAGTTCTTC. Its protein is CATSRHGSNEQFF.

This clonotype was picked up a small number of times. V gene TRBV20-1 combines with J gene TRBJ2-7; D possibly matches TRBD1 or TRBD2 (6 bases each). The V end lost 3 bases, the J end lost 3 bases, and 15 bases lay between the germline ends. The CDR3 contains 14 residues. Germline CDR1 is DFQATT and CDR2 is SNEGSKA (reference sequence). In DNA form, the CDR3 reads TGCAGTGCTAGGGGTAGAGGGGGGATCTACGAGCAGTACTTC. It specifies CSARGRGGIYEQYF.

The genes are TRBV28 and TRBJ2-3; no clear D gene. The V gene lost 3 bases and the J gene lost 2 bases, with 9 bases spanning the gap. Germline CDR1 MDHEN, CDR2 SYDVKM. The CDR3 runs to 14 residues. The CDR3 spells CASSLRLFTDTQYF. The CDR3 DNA is TGTGCCAGCAGTTTGAGACTGTTCACAGATACGCAGTATTTT.

This clonotype was picked up a small number of times. The genes are TRBV4-3 and TRBJ2-3; TRBD2 matches 13 bases. With V trimmed by 0 bases and J by 1 base, 1 base remained unmatched. The germline V gene encodes CDR1 LGHNA and CDR2 YSLEER. The CDR3 is made up of 17 amino acids. CDR3: CASSQEGLAGRTDTQYF. The CDR3 DNA reads TGCGCCAGCAGCCAAGAGGGACTAGCGGGGCGCACAGATACGCAGTATTTT.

This clonotype was counted between two and nine times. V gene TRBV20-1 combines with J gene TRBJ2-5; 12 nucleotides match TRBD1. V dropped 4 bases and J dropped 5; count of bases not matched to a gene: 5. Germline V gene sequence: CDR1 DFQATT, CDR2 SNEGSKA (reference sequence). The CDR3 spans 14 residues. The CDR3 protein is CSANRDRGQETQYF. In nucleotides, the CDR3 is TGCAGTGCTAACCGGGACAGGGGGCAGGAGACCCAGTACTTC.

This clonotype showed up many times. The chain employs TRBV27 and TRBJ2-3; 10 bases map to TRBD1. CDR3 size: 16 residues. J lost 2 bases, V lost 2 bases, and 4 bases had no gene match. CDR1 is MNHEY and CDR2 is SMNVEV in the germline V gene (reference sequence). The CDR3, as DNA: TGTGCCAGCAGTTTACGGGACAGGGGATACACAGATACGCAGTATTTT. Residues: CASSLRDRGYTDTQYF.

There are a few counts of this clonotype. The chain is built from TRBV24-1 and TRBJ1-3, with a tentative D call TRBD1 (5 bases). Germline CDR1 and CDR2: KGHDR and SFDVKD. V lost 3 bases, J lost 0 bases, and 11 bases lay in between. CDR3 length equals 16 residues. DNA of the CDR3: TGTGCCACCAGTGATGAGGCAGACAGCTCTGGAAACACCATATATTTT. This translates into CATSDEADSSGNTIYF.

The rearrangement joins TRBV21-1 to TRBJ2-7. TRBV21-1 is a recognized pseudogene. CDR3 size: 16 residues. This CDR3 is CASSKVGRSPPYEQYF. The DNA of the CDR3 is TGTGCCAGCAGCAAAGTTGGCAGGTCTCCGCCGTACGAGCAGTACTTC.

In its sample, this clonotype was seen a few times. The chain carries TRBV12-3 or TRBV12-4 and TRBJ2-7; perhaps TRBD1 as D (5 bases). With 6 bases removed from V and 3 bases from J, the gap between germline ends came to 9 bases. The CDR3 spans 12 residues. CDR3 amino acids: CASSHDSYEQYF. The CDR3 coding sequence is TGTGCCAGCAGCCACGACAGCTACGAGCAGTACTTC.

This clonotype was recorded at least ten times. V and J are TRBV5-6 and TRBJ2-2, with 8 bases that match TRBD2. The ends lost 0 bases at V and 3 bases at J; junction bases unmatched: 7. The CDR3 is made up of 17 amino acids. The germline V gene has CDR1 SGHDT and CDR2 YYEEEE. CDR3 protein: CASSLVFGRDDTGELFF. DNA for the CDR3: TGTGCCAGCAGCTTGGTCTTCGGGAGGGATGACACCGGGGAGCTGTTTTTT.

V gene TRBV7-3 combines with J gene TRBJ1-3; 7 bases line up with TRBD1. The CDR3 length is 16 residues. The J segment lost 0 bases and the V segment lost 5 bases, leaving 7 bases of the junction unmatched. Germline CDR1 and CDR2: SGHTA and FQGTGA. The CDR3 loop reads CASSLQGQSSGNTIYF. The CDR3 DNA reads as TGTGCCAGCAGCCTCCAGGGACAGTCCTCTGGAAACACCATATATTTT.

Concerning this clonotype: The missing conserved phenylalanine or tryptophan at the end of this CDR3 makes a read error likely. The rearrangement joins TRBV6-2 or TRBV6-3 to TRBJ2-7; D may be TRBD2 (5 bases). The CDR3 covers 13 residues. Germline-derived CDR1 and CDR2 are MNHEY and SVGEGT. The V gene lost 4 bases and the J gene lost 3 bases, with 10 bases spanning the gap. CDR3 sequence: CASSFSGDYEQYL. For the CDR3, the DNA is TGTGCCAGCAGTTTCTCCGGGGACTACGAGCAGTACTTA.

This rearrangement joins TRBV20-1 to TRBJ2-7; 9 bases are a match to TRBD1. The CDR3 consists of 13 residues. J was trimmed by 5 bases and V by 3 bases; bases with no gene match: 5. The germline gives CDR1 DFQATT, CDR2 SNEGSKA (reference sequence). CDR3 sequence reads: CSAREQGADEQYF. The DNA for the CDR3 is TGCAGTGCTAGGGAACAGGGGGCGGACGAGCAGTACTTC.

The rearrangement joins TRBV29-1 to TRBJ2-3, with D unclear. CDR1 SQVTM and CDR2 ANQGSEA come from the germline V gene. V gave up 3 bases and J gave up 0 bases, with 10 bases separating them. The CDR3 is made up of 14 amino acids. CDR3 in amino acids: CSVERHLSTDTQYF. In nucleotides, the CDR3 is TGCAGCGTTGAGCGGCACCTAAGCACAGATACGCAGTATTTT.

This clonotype has just a few counts. The chain joins TRBV5-5 to TRBJ2-7, with D hard to call. Germline CDR1 reads SGHKS; CDR2 reads YYEKEE (reference sequence). Trimming cost V 2 bases and J 2 bases, with 5 bases left between them. This CDR3 spans 12 amino acids. The CDR3 sequence is CASSFRPYEQYF. Written as DNA, the CDR3 is TGTGCCAGCAGCTTCCGTCCCTACGAGCAGTACTTC.

A few counts support this clonotype. The V and J genes are TRBV7-2 and TRBJ2-7; no clear D gene. The CDR3 is 13 amino acids. The germline CDR1 and CDR2 sequences are SGHTA and FQGNSA. Trimming pared 2 bases from V and 2 bases from J, leaving 7 bases between. The CDR3 is CASSLPQTYEQYF. CDR3 bases: TGTGCCAGCAGCTTACCACAAACCTACGAGCAGTACTTC.

This clonotype was detected only a few times. The chain uses TRBV5-1 and TRBJ2-2, with 7 bases matching TRBD1. The length of the CDR3 is 14 residues. V dropped 5 bases and J dropped 1; count of bases not matched to a gene: 2. CDR1 and CDR2 (germline): SGHRS, YFSETQ. CDR3 nucleotide sequence: TGCGCCAGCAGACACAGGGGGAACACCGGGGAGCTGTTTTTT. It is translated as CASRHRGNTGELFF.

This clonotype was counted between two and nine times. This chain connects TRBV4-3 to TRBJ2-6, with no clear D. Germline CDR1 reads LGHNA; CDR2 reads YSLEER. V was cut by 1 base and J by 2 bases, with 9 bases left in between. This CDR3 region has 16 residues. The CDR3 nucleotides read TGCGCCAGCAGCCAAGGTTGGATAACTGGGGCCAACGTCCTGACTTTC. It codes for CASSQGWITGANVLTF.

As to this clonotype: A read error is possible here, since a much larger clone lies one base away. This chain connects TRBV10-3 to TRBJ2-7, with 10 positions matching TRBD1. The CDR3 covers 16 residues. V was pared by 0 bases and J by 4 bases, with 6 bases of the junction left unmatched. Germline CDR1 reads ENHRY; CDR2 reads SYGVKD. For the CDR3, the DNA is TGTGCCATCAGTGAGTCGGGGGACAGGGGCGCATACGAGCAGTACTTC. Translating it yields CAISESGDRGAYEQYF.

In this sample, this clonotype turned up a few times. The J gene is TRBJ2-7, the V gene TRBV28; TRBD1 aligns across 9 bases. The CDR3 contains 14 residues. Germline loops: CDR1 MDHEN, CDR2 SYDVKM. The V gene end was trimmed by 7 bases and the J gene end by 4 bases; junction bases not matched to a gene: 8. DNA of the CDR3: TGTGCCAGCACTACCGGGACAGGGACGTACGAGCAGTACTTC. It translates to CASTTGTGTYEQYF.